One sample yielded the 17 T cell receptor beta chains listed below, sequenced in a study of T cells after yellow fever vaccination. Each CDR3 protein is one row after TCRdb ran MiXCR on the 5' RACE reads. This sample has 300,000 to 350,000 distinct CDR3 sequences, with about 11% found just once. Sequences were derived from CD4+ T cells sorted from PBMCs, sampled 45 days after the yellow fever booster vaccination. The receptors were sampled from a man aged 18-30 years who received the YFV17D yellow fever vaccine.

V usage is TRBV5-1 and J usage is TRBJ2-3; the D gene is possibly TRBD2 (6 bases). Trimming took off 4 bases at V and 8 bases at J, with 14 bases between the two ends. The CDR3 extends over 13 amino acids. CDR1 SGHRS and CDR2 YFSETQ come from the germline V gene. CDR3 coding DNA: TGCGCCAGCAGCGCCGGGGGAGGCGGTACGCAGTATTTT. It encodes CASSAGGGGTQYF.

This clonotype was observed a few times. The chain carries TRBV29-1 and TRBJ1-1; D is uncertain. Trimming shortened V by 5 bases and J by 6 bases, and 13 bases separated the two germline ends. Germline V gene data show CDR1 as SQVTM and CDR2 as ANQGSEA. This CDR3 spans 12 amino acids. As DNA, the CDR3 is TGCAGCGTTCGCCCGGTGGTCCCTGAAGCTTTCTTT. Amino acid sequence: CSVRPVVPEAFF.

This clonotype was observed a handful of times. The CDR3: CALSGGGSNQPQHF. The CDR3 region has the DNA TGTGCCCTCTCCGGGGGGGGCAGCAATCAGCCCCAGCATTTT. The chain carries TRBV30 and TRBJ1-5; D is possibly TRBD1 (6 bases). The CDR3 length is 14 residues. Between the trimmed V and J ends, which lost 8 bases and 1 base, there was a span of 15 bases. Germline V gives CDR1 GTSNPN, CDR2 SVGIG (reference sequence).

This clonotype was counted many times. V gene TRBV7-9 combines with J gene TRBJ1-2; D unresolved. Trimming removed 5 bases at V and 3 bases at J, with 10 bases between. Germline V lookup: CDR1 SEHNR, CDR2 FQNEAQ (reference sequence). This CDR3 is built from 13 residues. Here the CDR3 DNA reads TGTGCCAGCAGCATTCTTGGTGACTATGGCTACACCTTC. It encodes CASSILGDYGYTF.

This clonotype showed up just a few times. The rearrangement links TRBV24-1 to TRBJ1-2, with D possibly TRBD1 on 6 matching bases. The ends were cut back, 3 bases at V and 6 bases at J, with 13 bases in the middle. The length of the CDR3 is 14 residues. In germline, CDR1 is KGHDR, CDR2 SFDVKD. This CDR3 reads CATSDPQGGHGYTF. DNA of the CDR3: TGTGCCACCAGTGATCCACAGGGTGGCCATGGCTACACCTTC.

The chain employs TRBV18 and TRBJ1-1; D gene unclear. The CDR3 extends over 14 amino acids. Between the trimmed V and J ends, which lost 6 bases and 3 bases, there was a span of 14 bases. Germline values: CDR1 KGHSH, CDR2 LQKENI. CDR3 protein: CASSPGSRYTEAFF. The CDR3 DNA reads TGTGCCAGCTCGCCGGGGTCCCGGTACACTGAAGCTTTCTTT.

CDR3 DNA: TGTGCCAGCTCACCAGGGTTCGAGCAGTACTTC. The encoded protein is CASSPGFEQYF. The gene calls are TRBV18 and TRBJ2-7; unclear D gene. Germline V lookup: CDR1 KGHSH, CDR2 LQKENI. The CDR3 totals 11 residues. V lost 2 bases and J lost 6, with 5 bases in between.

The chain joins TRBV3-1 to TRBJ1-1; a possible D gene is TRBD1 (5 bases). Trimming shortened V by 4 bases and J by 3 bases, and 12 bases separated the two germline ends. The germline V gene has CDR1 LGHDT and CDR2 YNNKEL (reference sequence). This CDR3 has 14 amino acids. CDR3: CASSRGRWDTEAFF. The CDR3 nucleotides read TGTGCCAGCAGCCGGGGGAGGTGGGACACTGAAGCTTTCTTT. Looking up the rest from reference TRBV3-1 and TRBJ1-1 gives the full variable domain: DTAVSQTPKYLVTQMGNDKSIKCEQNLGHDTMYWYKQDSKKFLKIMFSYNNKELIINETVPNRFSPKSPDKAHLNLHINSLELGDSAVYFCASSRGRWDTEAFFGQGTRLTVV.

At least ten counts were recorded for this clonotype. This chain uses TRBV18 with TRBJ2-7; perhaps TRBD2 as D (6 bases). Germline assignment: CDR1 KGHSH and CDR2 LQKENI. V shed 3 bases and J shed 3 bases, with 9 bases lying between them. The CDR3 extends over 13 amino acids. CDR3 sequence: CASSPARDYEQYV. The CDR3 bases are TGTGCCAGCTCACCCGCGCGGGACTACGAGCAGTACGTC.

This clonotype was seen a single time. The chain carries TRBV7-8 and TRBJ1-1; 7 nucleotides match TRBD1. Germline V CDR1 and CDR2: SGHVS, FQNEAQ. The CDR3 runs 13 residues. V lost 3 bases and J lost 8; bases outside the gene matches: 6. CDR3 DNA sequence: TGTGCCAGCAGCTTCCGCCGGGACAGAGAAGCTTTCTTT. Protein: CASSFRRDREAFF.

This clonotype was detected many times. The chain uses TRBV20-1 and TRBJ1-1; 10 nucleotides align to TRBD1. The CDR3 is 13 amino acids. After removal of 7 bases from V and 10 bases from J, the junction contained 12 bases not matched to a gene. Germline V gene sequence: CDR1 DFQATT, CDR2 SNEGSKA (reference sequence). The DNA of the CDR3 is TGCAGTGTGGGCCGGGACAGGGGCGTTGGAGCTTTCTTT. Translated: CSVGRDRGVGAFF.

Only a few counts were recorded for this clonotype. The J gene is TRBJ1-6, the V gene TRBV6-6; TRBD1 matches at 7 bases. The junction had 10 bases not matched to a gene; V was cut back by 6 bases and J by 8 bases. The CDR3 extends over 15 amino acids. Germline V CDR1 and CDR2: MNHNY, SVGAGI (reference sequence). The CDR3 bases are TGTGCCAGCAGGGACCAGGGGGGGCTACATTCACCCCTCCACTTT. Its protein is CASRDQGGLHSPLHF.

CDR3 coding DNA: TGTGCCACCAGCAAAGACAGGAACTATGGCTACACCTTC. It encodes CATSKDRNYGYTF. The V and J genes are TRBV24-1 and TRBJ1-2; D is perhaps TRBD1 (6 bases). CDR3 size: 13 residues. Trimming left V 7 bases short and J 2 bases short, with 10 bases between. CDR1 KGHDR and CDR2 SFDVKD come from the germline V gene.

The table lists this clonotype with a few counts. The chain employs TRBV5-1 and TRBJ2-1, with TRBD2 identical over 11 bases. Unmatched junction bases numbered 9, after V lost 4 bases and J lost 9 bases. CDR1 and CDR2 from the germline V gene are SGHRS and YFSETQ. The CDR3 totals 15 residues. In DNA form, the CDR3 reads TGCGCCAGCAGCGGCAGGGGTAGCGGGGGGGCTGAGCAGTTCTTC. This translates into CASSGRGSGGAEQFF.

This clonotype was observed a handful of times. The rearrangement joins TRBV20-1 to TRBJ2-3; the D call may be TRBD1 or TRBD2 (6 bases each). The CDR3 has 15 residues. The V gene lost 0 bases and the J gene lost 2 bases, with 12 bases spanning the gap. CDR1 and CDR2 (germline): DFQATT, SNEGSKA (reference sequence). The CDR3 DNA follows: TGCAGTGCTAGAGATCTGGGGGGCTACACAGATACGCAGTATTTT. It codes for CSARDLGGYTDTQYF.

This clonotype appeared once. The J gene is TRBJ1-5, the V gene TRBV20-1; TRBD1 agrees at 10 bases. V dropped 8 bases and J dropped 6; count of bases not matched to a gene: 10. Germline lookup yields CDR1 DFQATT and CDR2 SNEGSKA (reference sequence). The CDR3 is 14 amino acids. The DNA of the CDR3 is TGCAGTACATCGACAGGGGGCTTCTTTCAGCCCCAGCATTTT. This translates into CSTSTGGFFQPQHF.

This clonotype was detected many times. The chain couples TRBV5-1 to TRBJ2-3, with a tentative D call TRBD2 (5 bases). CDR1 is SGHRS, CDR2 YFSETQ, per germline. The CDR3 spans 16 residues. Trimming removed 0 bases from V and 1 base from J, with 12 bases in between. The CDR3 region has the DNA TGCGCCAGCAGCTTGGCCGGTGGGCGGGGCACAGATACGCAGTATTTT. Its protein product is CASSLAGGRGTDTQYF.